This entry lists 2 T cell receptor beta chains sequenced from one sample in a study of blood T cell repertoires in COVID-19. Profiling relied on immunoSEQ multiplex PCR, and the TCRdb table lists in-frame clones only, not all of them. The data contain 110,000 or so clones, 88% of them singletons. The sequencing input was peripheral blood. Receptors were obtained from a woman aged 70-85 years who had recovered from COVID-19.

This clone has a single count. The chain carries TRBV6-5 and TRBJ1-1, with a weak D call TRBD1 (6 bases). The CDR3 loop spans 15 amino acids. V dropped 4 bases and J dropped 1 base, with 13 bases sitting between them. Germline V CDR1 and CDR2: MNHEY, SVGAGI. Here the CDR3 DNA reads TGTGCCAGCAGTTCCCAGGGGTGGGGGAACACTGAAGCTTTCTTT. As protein: CASSSQGWGNTEAFF.

The chain's CDR3 is CASSQDGGADGNYGYTF. Here the CDR3 DNA reads TGTGCCAGCAGCCAAGATGGGGGGGCCGACGGTAACTATGGCTACACCTTC. This sequence joins TRBV4-2 and TRBJ1-2; D possibly corresponds to TRBD1 (6 bases). Trimming left V 0 bases short and J 1 base short, with 15 bases between. The CDR3 consists of 17 residues. The germline gives CDR1 LGHNA, CDR2 YNFKEQ.